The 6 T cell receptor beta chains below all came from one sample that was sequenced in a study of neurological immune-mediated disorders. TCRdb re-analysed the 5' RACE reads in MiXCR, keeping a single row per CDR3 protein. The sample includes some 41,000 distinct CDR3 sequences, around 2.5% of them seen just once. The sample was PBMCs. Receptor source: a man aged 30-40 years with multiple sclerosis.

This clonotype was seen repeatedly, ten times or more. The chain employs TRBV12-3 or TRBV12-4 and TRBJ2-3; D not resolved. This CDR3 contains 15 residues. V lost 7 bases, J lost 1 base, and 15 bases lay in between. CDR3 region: CASTPSLGGTDTQYF. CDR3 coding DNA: TGTGCCAGCACCCCCAGCCTTGGGGGCACAGATACGCAGTATTTT.

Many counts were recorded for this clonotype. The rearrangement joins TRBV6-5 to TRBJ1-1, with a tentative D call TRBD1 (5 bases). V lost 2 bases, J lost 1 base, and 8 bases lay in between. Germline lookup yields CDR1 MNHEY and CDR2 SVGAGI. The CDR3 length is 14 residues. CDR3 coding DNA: TGTGCCAGCAGTTACAGCACAGGGAACACTGAAGCTTTCTTT. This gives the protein CASSYSTGNTEAFF.

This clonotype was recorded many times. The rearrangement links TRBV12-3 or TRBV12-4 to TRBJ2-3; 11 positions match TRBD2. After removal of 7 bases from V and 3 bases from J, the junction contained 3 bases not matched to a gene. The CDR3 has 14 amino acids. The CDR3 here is CASNLAGGTDTQYF. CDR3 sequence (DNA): TGTGCCAGCAACCTAGCGGGAGGAACAGATACGCAGTATTTT.

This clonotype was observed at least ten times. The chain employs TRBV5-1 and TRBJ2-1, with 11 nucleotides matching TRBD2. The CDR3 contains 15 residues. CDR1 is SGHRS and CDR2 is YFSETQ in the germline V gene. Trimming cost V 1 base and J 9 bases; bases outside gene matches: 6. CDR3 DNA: TGCGCCAGCAGCTTGCGTAGCGGGAGGGAGGGTGAGCAGTTCTTC. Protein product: CASSLRSGREGEQFF.

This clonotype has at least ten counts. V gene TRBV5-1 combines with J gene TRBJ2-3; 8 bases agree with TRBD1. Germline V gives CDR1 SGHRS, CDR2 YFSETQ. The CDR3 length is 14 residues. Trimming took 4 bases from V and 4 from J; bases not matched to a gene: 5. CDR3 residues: CASSTQGGPDTQYF. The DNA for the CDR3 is TGCGCCAGCAGCACACAGGGGGGTCCAGATACGCAGTATTTT.

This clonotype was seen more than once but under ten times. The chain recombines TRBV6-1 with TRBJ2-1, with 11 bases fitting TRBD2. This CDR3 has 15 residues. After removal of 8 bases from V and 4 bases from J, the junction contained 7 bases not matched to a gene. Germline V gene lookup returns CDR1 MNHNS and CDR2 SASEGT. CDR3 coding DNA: TGTGCCAGCTCACGAATAGCGGGAGGGTACAATGAGCAGTTCTTC. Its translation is CASSRIAGGYNEQFF.